Shown below are 7 T cell receptor beta chains from a single sample sequenced in a study of blood T cell repertoires in COVID-19. Profiled with immunoSEQ multiplex PCR; TCRdb holds only in-frame clones, not every one. The sample yields 150,000 to 190,000 clones, roughly 85% seen once. Sequencing was performed on peripheral blood. Receptor source: a woman aged 55-70 years with COVID-19, enrolled during active disease.

The chain couples TRBV6-5 to TRBJ2-1, with D perhaps matching TRBD1 (6 bases). V lost 4 bases to trimming and J lost 9 bases, with 16 bases between them. The CDR3 length is 14 residues. Germline loops: CDR1 MNHEY, CDR2 SVGAGI. CDR3 DNA sequence: TGTGCCAGCAGTTCTGTCACAGGGTCGCGTGAGCAGTTCTTC. Translated, it gives CASSSVTGSREQFF.

This chain connects TRBV10-1 to TRBJ2-5, with 10 bases matching TRBD2. The CDR3 is 15 amino acids. V lost 3 bases, J lost 5 bases, and 6 bases stayed unmatched. Germline CDR1 and CDR2: WNHNN and SYGVQD (reference sequence). CDR3: CASSEAGGPGETQYF. CDR3 bases: TGCGCCAGCAGTGAAGCGGGAGGGCCGGGGGAGACCCAGTACTTC.

In this sample, this clone turned up once. DNA of the CDR3: TGCGCCAGCAGCTTGGGACAGGCTGCTAACTATGGCTACACCTTC. Amino acid sequence: CASSLGQAANYGYTF. The chain carries TRBV5-1 and TRBJ1-2, with D possibly TRBD1 on 6 matching bases. From germline, CDR1 is SGHRS and CDR2 YFSETQ. The CDR3 has 15 amino acids. Trimming stripped 0 bases from V and 0 bases from J, with 9 bases between.

The V gene is TRBV29-1, the J gene TRBJ2-3, with D possibly TRBD2 on 6 matching bases. The CDR3 runs to 14 residues. Germline V CDR1 and CDR2: SQVTM, ANQGSEA. The V and J ends lost 3 bases and 10 bases respectively, with 20 bases between them. The CDR3 DNA is TGCAGCGTTGATAACCGGGGAGGTTTAAGCCCGCAGTATTTT. The encoded protein is CSVDNRGGLSPQYF.

The CDR3 bases are TGTGCCAGCAAGGAGAGTAGGGCAGGGGACCAGCCCCAGCATTTT. Translating it yields CASKESRAGDQPQHF. V gene TRBV6-5 combines with J gene TRBJ1-5; D is possibly TRBD1 (6 bases). Deletions cut 7 bases from V and 7 bases from J, with 20 bases between. The CDR3 has 15 residues. Germline loops: CDR1 MNHEY, CDR2 SVGAGI.

The chain combines TRBV5-4 with TRBJ1-4; 9 bases agree with TRBD1. There are 15 residues in the CDR3. The V gene end was trimmed by 4 bases and the J gene end by 5 bases; junction bases not matched to a gene: 6. CDR1 and CDR2 (germline): SGHNT, YYREEE (reference sequence). CDR3 bases: TGTGCCAGCAGCAGGGGGGGGACAGGGAATGAAAAACTGTTTTTT. Translation: CASSRGGTGNEKLFF.

This chain joins TRBV27 and TRBJ2-5; 8 positions agree with TRBD2. Germline loops: CDR1 MNHEY, CDR2 SMNVEV (reference sequence). The V and J ends lost 5 bases and 6 bases, in that order; junction bases with no gene match: 11. CDR3 length equals 15 residues. The CDR3 spells CASSQRRSGSQTQYF. DNA of the CDR3: TGTGCCAGCAGTCAACGGAGGAGCGGGAGTCAGACCCAGTACTTC.